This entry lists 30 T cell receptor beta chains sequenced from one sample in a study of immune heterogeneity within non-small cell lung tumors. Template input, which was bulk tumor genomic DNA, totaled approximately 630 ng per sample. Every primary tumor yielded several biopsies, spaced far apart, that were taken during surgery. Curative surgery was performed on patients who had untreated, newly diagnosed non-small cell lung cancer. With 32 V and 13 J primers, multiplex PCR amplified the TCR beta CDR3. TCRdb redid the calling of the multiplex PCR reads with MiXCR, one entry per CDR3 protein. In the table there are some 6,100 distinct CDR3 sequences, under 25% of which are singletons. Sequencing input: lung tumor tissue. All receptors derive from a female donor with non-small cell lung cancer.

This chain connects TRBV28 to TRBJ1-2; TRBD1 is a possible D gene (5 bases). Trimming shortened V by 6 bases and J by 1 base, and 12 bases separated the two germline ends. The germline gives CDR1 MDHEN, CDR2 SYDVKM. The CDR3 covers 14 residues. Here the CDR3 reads CASSTIDSNYGYTF. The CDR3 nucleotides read TGTGCCAGCAGCACTATAGACAGTAACTATGGCTACACCTTC.

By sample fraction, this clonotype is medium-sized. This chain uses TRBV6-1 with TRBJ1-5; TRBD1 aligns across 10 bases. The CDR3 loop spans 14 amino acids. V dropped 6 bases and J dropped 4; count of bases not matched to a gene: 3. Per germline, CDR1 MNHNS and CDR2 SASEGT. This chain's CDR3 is CASRGGQGNQPQHF. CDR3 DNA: TGTGCCAGCAGGGGGGGACAGGGGAATCAGCCCCAGCATTTT.

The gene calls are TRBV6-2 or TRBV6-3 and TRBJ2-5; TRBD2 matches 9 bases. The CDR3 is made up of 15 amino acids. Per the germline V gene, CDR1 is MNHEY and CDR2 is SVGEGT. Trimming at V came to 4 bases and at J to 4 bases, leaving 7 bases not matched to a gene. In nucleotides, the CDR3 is TGTGCCAGCAGTTCTTTGACTAGCGGAGGAGAGACCCAGTACTTC. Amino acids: CASSSLTSGGETQYF.

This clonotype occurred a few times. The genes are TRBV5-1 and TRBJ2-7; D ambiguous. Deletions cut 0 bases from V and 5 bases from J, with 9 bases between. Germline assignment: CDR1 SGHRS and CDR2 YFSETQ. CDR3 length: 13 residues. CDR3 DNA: TGCGCCAGCAGCTTGGGTCCCGAAAACGAGCAGTACTTC. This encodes CASSLGPENEQYF.

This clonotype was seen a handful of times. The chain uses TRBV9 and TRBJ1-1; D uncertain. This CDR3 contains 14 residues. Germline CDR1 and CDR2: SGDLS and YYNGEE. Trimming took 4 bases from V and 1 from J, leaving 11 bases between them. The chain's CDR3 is CASSPQGGNTEAFF. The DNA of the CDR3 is TGTGCCAGCAGCCCCCAAGGCGGGAACACTGAAGCTTTCTTT.

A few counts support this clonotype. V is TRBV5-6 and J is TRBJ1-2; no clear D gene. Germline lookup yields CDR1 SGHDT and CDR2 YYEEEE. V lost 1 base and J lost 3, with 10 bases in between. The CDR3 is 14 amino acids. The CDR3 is CASSLRGAYYGYTF. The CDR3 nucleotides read TGTGCCAGCAGCTTGAGAGGAGCCTACTATGGCTACACCTTC.

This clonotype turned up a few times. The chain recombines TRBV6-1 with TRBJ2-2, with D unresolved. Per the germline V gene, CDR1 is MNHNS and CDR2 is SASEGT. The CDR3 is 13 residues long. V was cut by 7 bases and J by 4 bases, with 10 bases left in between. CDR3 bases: TGTGCCAGCACCTCGGACGGCACCGGGGAGCTGTTTTTT. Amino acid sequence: CASTSDGTGELFF.

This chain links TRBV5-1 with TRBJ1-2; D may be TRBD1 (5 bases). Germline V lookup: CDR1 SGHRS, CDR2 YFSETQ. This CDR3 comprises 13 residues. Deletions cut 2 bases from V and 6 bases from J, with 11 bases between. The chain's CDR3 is CASSFSGDHGYTF. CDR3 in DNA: TGCGCCAGCAGCTTTTCGGGGGACCATGGCTACACCTTC.

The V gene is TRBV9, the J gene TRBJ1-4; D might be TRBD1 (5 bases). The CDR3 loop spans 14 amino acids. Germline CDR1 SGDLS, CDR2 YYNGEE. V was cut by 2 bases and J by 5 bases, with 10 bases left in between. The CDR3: CASSVRAVNEKLFF. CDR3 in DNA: TGTGCCAGCAGCGTCAGGGCCGTCAATGAAAAACTGTTTTTT.

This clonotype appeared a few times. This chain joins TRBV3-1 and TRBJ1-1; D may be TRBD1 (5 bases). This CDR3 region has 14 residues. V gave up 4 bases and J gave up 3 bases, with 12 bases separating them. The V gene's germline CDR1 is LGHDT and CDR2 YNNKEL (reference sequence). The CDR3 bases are TGTGCCAGCAGCCTCGTCGGGGGGGACACTGAAGCTTTCTTT. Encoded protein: CASSLVGGDTEAFF.

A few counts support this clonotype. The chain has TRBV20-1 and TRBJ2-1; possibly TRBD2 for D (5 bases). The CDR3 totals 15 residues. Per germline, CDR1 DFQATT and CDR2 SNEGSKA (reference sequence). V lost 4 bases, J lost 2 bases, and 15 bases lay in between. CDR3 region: CSAIPGTRPYNEQFF. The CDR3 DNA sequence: TGCAGTGCTATCCCGGGAACTAGACCCTACAATGAGCAGTTCTTC.

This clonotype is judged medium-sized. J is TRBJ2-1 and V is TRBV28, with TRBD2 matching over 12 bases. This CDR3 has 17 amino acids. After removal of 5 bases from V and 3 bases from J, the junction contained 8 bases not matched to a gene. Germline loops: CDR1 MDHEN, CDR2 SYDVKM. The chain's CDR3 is CASSNGLAGSFYNEQFF. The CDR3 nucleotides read TGTGCCAGCAGTAACGGACTAGCGGGAAGTTTCTACAATGAGCAGTTCTTC. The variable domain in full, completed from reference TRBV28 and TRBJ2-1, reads DVKVTQSSRYLVKRTGEKVFLECVQDMDHENMFWYRQDPGLGLRLIYFSYDVKMKEKGDIPEGYSVSREKKERFSLILESASTNQTSMYLCASSNGLAGSFYNEQFFGPGTRLTVL.

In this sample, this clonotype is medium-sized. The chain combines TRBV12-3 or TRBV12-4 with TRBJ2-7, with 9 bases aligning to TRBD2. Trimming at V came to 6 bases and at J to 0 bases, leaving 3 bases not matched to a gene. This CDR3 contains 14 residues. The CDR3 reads CASRKTSGSYEQYF. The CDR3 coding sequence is TGTGCCAGCAGAAAGACTAGCGGCTCCTACGAGCAGTACTTC.

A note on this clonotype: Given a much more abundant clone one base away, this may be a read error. CDR3 sequence: CAISLEAYEQYF. DNA of the CDR3: TGTGCCATCAGCTTAGAAGCTTACGAGCAGTACTTC. The chain joins TRBV7-9 to TRBJ2-7; D is ambiguous. There are 12 residues in the CDR3. Germline CDR1 reads SEHNR; CDR2 reads FQNEAQ (reference sequence). Full variable domain (outside the CDR3, taken from reference TRBV7-9 and TRBJ2-7): DTGVSQNPRHKITKRGQNVTFRCDPISEHNRLYWYRQTLGQGPEFLTYFQNEAQLEKSRLLSDRFSAERPKGSFSTLEIQRTEQGDSAMYLCAISLEAYEQYFGPGTRLTVT.

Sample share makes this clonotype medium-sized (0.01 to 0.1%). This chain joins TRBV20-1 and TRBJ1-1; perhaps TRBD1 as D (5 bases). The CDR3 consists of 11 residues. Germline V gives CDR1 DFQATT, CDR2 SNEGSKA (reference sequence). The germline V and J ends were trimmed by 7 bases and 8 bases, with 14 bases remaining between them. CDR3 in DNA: TGCAGTGGGCAGCAGGGCGGGGAAGCTTTCTTT. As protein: CSGQQGGEAFF.

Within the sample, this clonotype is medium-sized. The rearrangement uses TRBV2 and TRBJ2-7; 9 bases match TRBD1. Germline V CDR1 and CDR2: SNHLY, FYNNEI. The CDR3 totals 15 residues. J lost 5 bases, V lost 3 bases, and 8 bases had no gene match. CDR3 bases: TGTGCCAGCAGTGAGTCCCGGGACAGGGTCCACGAGCAGTACTTC. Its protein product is CASSESRDRVHEQYF.

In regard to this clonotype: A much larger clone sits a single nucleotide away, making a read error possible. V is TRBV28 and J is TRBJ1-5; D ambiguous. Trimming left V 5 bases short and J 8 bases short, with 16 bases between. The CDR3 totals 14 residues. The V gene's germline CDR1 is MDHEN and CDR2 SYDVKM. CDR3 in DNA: TGTGCCAGCAGTCCCTGGGAAGTTGGTAAGCCCCAGCATTTT. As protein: CASSPWEVGKPQHF.

The CDR3 DNA is TGTGCCAGCAGTCGTGACGTTAGCTCCTACAATGAGCAGTTCTTC. This encodes CASSRDVSSYNEQFF. This chain uses TRBV7-9 with TRBJ2-1, with unresolved D. CDR1 is SEHNR, CDR2 FQNEAQ, per germline (reference sequence). The V end was cut by 6 bases, the J end by 0 bases, with 12 bases between. The CDR3 has 15 residues. The full variable domain, with the rest looked up from reference TRBV7-9 and TRBJ2-1, is DTGVSQNPRHKITKRGQNVTFRCDPISEHNRLYWYRQTLGQGPEFLTYFQNEAQLEKSRLLSDRFSAERPKGSFSTLEIQRTEQGDSAMYLCASSRDVSSYNEQFFGPGTRLTVL.

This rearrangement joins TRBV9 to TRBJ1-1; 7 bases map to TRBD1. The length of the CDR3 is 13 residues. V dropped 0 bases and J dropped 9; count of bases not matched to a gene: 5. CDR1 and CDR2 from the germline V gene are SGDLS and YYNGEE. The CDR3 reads CASSVVGDRQAFF. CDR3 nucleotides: TGTGCCAGCAGCGTAGTCGGGGACAGACAAGCTTTCTTT.

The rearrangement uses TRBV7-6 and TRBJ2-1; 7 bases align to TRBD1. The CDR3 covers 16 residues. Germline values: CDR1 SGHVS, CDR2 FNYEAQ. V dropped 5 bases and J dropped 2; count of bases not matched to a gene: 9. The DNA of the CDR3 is TGTGCCAGCAGCCTGACAGGGAATGCAGCCTACAATGAGCAGTTCTTC. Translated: CASSLTGNAAYNEQFF.

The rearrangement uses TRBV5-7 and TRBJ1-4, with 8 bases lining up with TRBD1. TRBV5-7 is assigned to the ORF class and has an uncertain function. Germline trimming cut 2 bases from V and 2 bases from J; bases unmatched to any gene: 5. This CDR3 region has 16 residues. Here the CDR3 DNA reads TGTGCCAGCAGCTTAAATAGACAGGGGACTAATGAAAAACTGTTTTTT. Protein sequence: CASSLNRQGTNEKLFF.

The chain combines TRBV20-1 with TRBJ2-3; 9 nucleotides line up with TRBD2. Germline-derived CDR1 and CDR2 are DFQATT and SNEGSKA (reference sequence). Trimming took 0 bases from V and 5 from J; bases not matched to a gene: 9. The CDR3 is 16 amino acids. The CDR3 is CSARDSAGGPGDTQYF. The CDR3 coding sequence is TGCAGTGCTAGAGATAGCGCGGGAGGGCCAGGAGATACGCAGTATTTT.

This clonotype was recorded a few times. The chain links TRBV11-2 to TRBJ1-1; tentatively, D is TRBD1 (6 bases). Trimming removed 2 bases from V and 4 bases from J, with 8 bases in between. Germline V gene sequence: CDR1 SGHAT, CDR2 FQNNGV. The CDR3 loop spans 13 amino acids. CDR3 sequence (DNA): TGTGCCAGCAGCTTATCAGGGGTCACTGAAGCTTTCTTT. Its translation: CASSLSGVTEAFF. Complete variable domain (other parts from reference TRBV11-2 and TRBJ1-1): EAGVAQSPRYKIIEKRQSVAFWCNPISGHATLYWYQQILGQGPKLLIQFQNNGVVDDSQLPKDRFSAERLKGVDSTLKIQPAKLEDSAVYLCASSLSGVTEAFFGQGTRLTVV.

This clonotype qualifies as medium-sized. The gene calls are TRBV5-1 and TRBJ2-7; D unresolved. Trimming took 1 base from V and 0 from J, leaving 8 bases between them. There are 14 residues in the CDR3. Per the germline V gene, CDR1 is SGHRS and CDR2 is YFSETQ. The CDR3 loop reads CASSLIGSSYEQYF. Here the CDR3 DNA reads TGCGCCAGCAGCTTGATAGGCAGCTCCTACGAGCAGTACTTC. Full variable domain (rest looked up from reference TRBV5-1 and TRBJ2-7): KAGVTQTPRYLIKTRGQQVTLSCSPISGHRSVSWYQQTPGQGLQFLFEYFSETQRNKGNFPGRFSGRQFSNSRSEMNVSTLELGDSALYLCASSLIGSSYEQYFGPGTRLTVT.

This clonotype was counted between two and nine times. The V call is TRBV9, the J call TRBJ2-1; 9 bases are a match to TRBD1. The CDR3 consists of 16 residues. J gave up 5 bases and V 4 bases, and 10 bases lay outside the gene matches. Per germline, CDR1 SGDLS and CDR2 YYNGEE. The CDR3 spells CASSWNPGQGHNEQFF. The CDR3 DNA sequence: TGTGCCAGCAGCTGGAACCCGGGACAGGGCCACAATGAGCAGTTCTTC.

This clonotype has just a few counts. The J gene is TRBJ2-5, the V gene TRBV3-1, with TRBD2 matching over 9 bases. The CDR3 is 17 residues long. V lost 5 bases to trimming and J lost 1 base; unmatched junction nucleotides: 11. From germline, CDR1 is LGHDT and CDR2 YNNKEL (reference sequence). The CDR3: CASSARVGGLAQETQYF. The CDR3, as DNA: TGTGCCAGCAGCGCTCGGGTCGGGGGACTAGCCCAAGAGACCCAGTACTTC.

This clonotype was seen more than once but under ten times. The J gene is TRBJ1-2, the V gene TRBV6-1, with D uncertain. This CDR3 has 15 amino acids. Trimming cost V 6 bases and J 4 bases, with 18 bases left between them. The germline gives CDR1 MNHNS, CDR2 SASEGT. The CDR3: CASSSPSPGRYGYTF. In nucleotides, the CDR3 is TGTGCCAGCAGCTCCCCGAGCCCCGGGCGCTATGGCTACACCTTC.

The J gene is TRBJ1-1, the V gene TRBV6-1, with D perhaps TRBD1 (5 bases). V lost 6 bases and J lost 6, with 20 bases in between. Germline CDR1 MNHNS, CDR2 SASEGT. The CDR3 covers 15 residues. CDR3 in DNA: TGTGCCAGCAGCCGGCCTTTAAGGGGCATAGCTGAAGCTTTCTTT. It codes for CASSRPLRGIAEAFF.

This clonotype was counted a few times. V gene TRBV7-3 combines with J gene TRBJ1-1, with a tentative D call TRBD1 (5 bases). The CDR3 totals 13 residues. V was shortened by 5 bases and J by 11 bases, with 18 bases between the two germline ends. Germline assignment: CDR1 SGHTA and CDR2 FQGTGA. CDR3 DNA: TGTGCCAGCAGCCTTGGGGCAGGGAGGCATGCTTTCTTT. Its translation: CASSLGAGRHAFF. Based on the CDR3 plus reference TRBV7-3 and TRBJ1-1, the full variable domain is GAGVSQTPSNKVTEKGKYVELRCDPISGHTALYWYRQSLGQGPEFLIYFQGTGAADDSGLPNDRFFAVRPEGSVSTLKIQRTERGDSAVYLCASSLGAGRHAFFGQGTRLTVV.

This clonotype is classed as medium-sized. For the CDR3, the DNA is TGCAGTGCCAGTATCACAGGGGGCTATGGCTACACCTTC. It codes for CSASITGGYGYTF. This sequence joins TRBV20-1 and TRBJ1-2, with TRBD1 matching over 8 bases. Looked up from germline, CDR1 is DFQATT and CDR2 is SNEGSKA (reference sequence). The CDR3 has 13 residues. With 6 bases clipped from V and 4 bases from J, the junction kept 7 bases outside the gene matches.